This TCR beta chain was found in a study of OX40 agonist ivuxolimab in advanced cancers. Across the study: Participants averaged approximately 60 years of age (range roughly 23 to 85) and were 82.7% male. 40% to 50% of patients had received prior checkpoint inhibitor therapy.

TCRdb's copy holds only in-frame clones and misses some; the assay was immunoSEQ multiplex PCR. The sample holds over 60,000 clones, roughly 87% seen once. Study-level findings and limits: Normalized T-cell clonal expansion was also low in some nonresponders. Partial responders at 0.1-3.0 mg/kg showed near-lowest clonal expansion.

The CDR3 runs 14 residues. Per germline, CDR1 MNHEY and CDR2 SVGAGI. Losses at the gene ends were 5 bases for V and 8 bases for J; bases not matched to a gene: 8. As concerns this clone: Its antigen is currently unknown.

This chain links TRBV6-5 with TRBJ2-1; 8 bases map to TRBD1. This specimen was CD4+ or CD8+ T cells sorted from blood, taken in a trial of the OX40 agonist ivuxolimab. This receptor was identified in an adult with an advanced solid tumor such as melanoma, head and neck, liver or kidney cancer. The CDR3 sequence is CASSPQGGRDEQFF. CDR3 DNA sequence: TGTGCCAGCAGTCCACAGGGGGGAAGGGATGAGCAGTTCTTC.